Each of the 12 T cell receptor beta chains below was sequenced from the same sample in a study of T cell repertoires in cytomegalovirus infection (dated 2019 in TCRdb). Which antigens these TCRs recognize remains unknown. The run used an Illumina HiSeq 1500. TCRdb applied fastp at Q25 and MiXCR to the public reads, then kept only in-frame beta chains. Identical CDR3 protein sequences are pooled into one entry, listed with their most common genes and DNA. The table for this sample lists 75,000 to 100,000 distinct CDR3 sequences; about 29% of them were counted only once. The ten largest clones represent about 72% of the sample. What the treatment or condition label conveys for this sample: in vitro stimulation with specific CMV peptide epitopes to enrich CMV-specific T cells. The source material was CD8+ T cells from cultured PBMCs, sampled from culture after CMV antigen stimulation. The source of these receptors is a human donor in good health (CMV status not recorded). Some clones in this sample may be carry-over from other donors' samples.

The chain uses TRBV28 and TRBJ1-6; the D is unclear. This CDR3 has 14 residues. Germline V gene data show CDR1 as MDHEN and CDR2 as SYDVKM. V was trimmed by 3 bases and J by 6 bases, leaving 9 bases between them. In DNA form, the CDR3 reads TGTGCCAGCAGTTTTCGGCAGGCTAATTCACCCCTCCACTTT. Translated: CASSFRQANSPLHF. The complete variable domain, with remaining parts taken from reference TRBV28 and TRBJ1-6, reads DVKVTQSSRYLVKRTGEKVFLECVQDMDHENMFWYRQDPGLGLRLIYFSYDVKMKEKGDIPEGYSVSREKKERFSLILESASTNQTSMYLCASSFRQANSPLHFGNGTRLTVT.

Remarks on this clonotype: Germline is not matched at one junction end, which may reflect a read error. V and J are TRBV11-2 and TRBJ2-3; D ambiguous. The CDR3 contains 14 residues. Germline lookup yields CDR1 SGHAT and CDR2 FQNNGV. The chain's CDR3 is CASSFKPSLDTKYF. The CDR3 DNA is TGTGCCAGCAGCTTCAAGCCCTCCCTAGATACGAAGTATTTT.

This rearrangement joins TRBV19 to TRBJ1-1; D may be TRBD1 (5 bases). The V end lost 1 base, the J end lost 4 bases, and 10 bases lay between the germline ends. Germline V gives CDR1 LNHDA, CDR2 SQIVND (reference sequence). CDR3 length: 14 residues. The CDR3 spells CASSIAAGFTEAFF. CDR3 nucleotides: TGTGCCAGTAGTATAGCGGCAGGGTTCACTGAAGCTTTCTTT.

A note on this clonotype: An end of the junction does not agree with germline; a read error may underlie this. The CDR3 coding sequence is TGTGCCAGCAGCCAAGGTCCGGGACTAGGGGAGACCCAGTACTTC. It specifies CASSQGPGLGETQYF. The chain is built from TRBV4-1 and TRBJ2-5, with 8 bases fitting TRBD2. This CDR3 contains 15 residues. Germline CDR1 MGHRA, CDR2 YSYEKL.

V gene TRBV29-1 combines with J gene TRBJ2-1; D unresolved. V lost 1 base to trimming and J lost 2 bases, with 6 bases between them. The CDR3 extends over 13 amino acids. Germline values: CDR1 SQVTM, CDR2 ANQGSEA. CDR3 sequence: CSVEGGTYNEQFF. CDR3 nucleotides: TGCAGCGTTGAAGGGGGAACCTACAATGAGCAGTTCTTC.

V and J are TRBV6-5 and TRBJ2-3, with D perhaps TRBD2 (6 bases). Germline V gives CDR1 MNHEY, CDR2 SVGAGI. CDR3 size: 15 residues. The germline V and J ends were trimmed by 3 bases and 2 bases, with 12 bases remaining between them. CDR3 protein: CASSYGGLYTDTQYF. CDR3 coding DNA: TGTGCCAGCAGTTATGGGGGACTGTACACAGATACGCAGTATTTT.

This chain connects TRBV7-4 to TRBJ2-1; weak D call: TRBD1 (5 bases). The CDR3 contains 15 residues. V was shortened by 5 bases and J by 5 bases, with 16 bases between the two germline ends. CDR1 is SGHVT, CDR2 SQSDAQ, per germline. The CDR3 DNA is TGTGCCAGCAGCCAGGGAAGATTGGGCGACAATGAGCAGTTCTTC. Protein: CASSQGRLGDNEQFF.

V is TRBV2 and J is TRBJ1-1, with no clear D. The CDR3 runs 12 residues. Germline values: CDR1 SNHLY, CDR2 FYNNEI. Trimming stripped 4 bases from V and 5 bases from J, with 8 bases between. The DNA for the CDR3 is TGTGCCAGCAGTGTCGGGGAGACTGAAGCTTTCTTT. Its translation: CASSVGETEAFF.

This clonotype was counted many times. The chain links TRBV12-3 or TRBV12-4 to TRBJ2-3; D is unclear. This CDR3 has 15 amino acids. The ends were cut back, 3 bases at V and 2 bases at J, with 12 bases in the middle. The CDR3 spells CASSFQLPNTDTQYF. For the CDR3, the DNA is TGTGCCAGCAGTTTCCAACTACCCAACACAGATACGCAGTATTTT.

The chain uses TRBV5-6 and TRBJ2-6; D may be TRBD2 (5 bases). The V and J ends lost 0 bases and 0 bases respectively, with 16 bases between them. Per germline, CDR1 SGHDT and CDR2 YYEEEE. This CDR3 comprises 19 residues. The CDR3 loop reads CASSLAQGSPFSGANVLTF. The CDR3 nucleotides are TGTGCCAGCAGCTTGGCCCAAGGGAGCCCCTTCTCTGGGGCCAACGTCCTGACTTTC.

This sequence joins TRBV6-5 and TRBJ2-1; D is perhaps TRBD1 (5 bases). The length of the CDR3 is 14 residues. Trimming left V 0 bases short and J 9 bases short, with 12 bases between. Germline CDR1 MNHEY, CDR2 SVGAGI. CDR3 amino acids: CASSYSNGAREQFF. The CDR3 DNA reads as TGTGCCAGCAGTTACTCGAATGGGGCCCGTGAGCAGTTCTTC.

The J gene is TRBJ2-1, the V gene TRBV7-6; unclear D gene. This CDR3 contains 14 residues. V gave up 0 bases and J gave up 8 bases, with 11 bases separating them. Germline lookup yields CDR1 SGHVS and CDR2 FNYEAQ. The CDR3 spells CASSLAYSRDEQFF. The CDR3 bases are TGTGCCAGCAGCTTAGCGTACAGTAGGGATGAGCAGTTCTTC.